Sequencing of this T cell receptor beta chain was carried out in a study of blood T cell repertoires in COVID-19. Across the whole study: Nucleic acid was either cDNA or gDNA, and it came from T cells, B-cell-depleted T cells, or PBMCs.

Assay: immunoSEQ multiplex PCR; the TCRdb copy retains only in-frame clones and omits some. The table includes 200,000 or so clones, roughly four fifths detected once. This CDR3 is built from 14 residues. Trimming took 4 bases from V and 0 from J; bases not matched to a gene: 3. Germline V gene sequence: CDR1 GTSNPN, CDR2 SVGIG (reference sequence). Cohorts were assigned according to the clinical history that participants reported. Up to 2 weeks before entering the study, exposed participants had met a COVID-19 case. The source of this sequence is a woman in her forties or fifties who had been exposed to COVID-19. The material sequenced was PBMCs or T cells enriched from blood (not recorded which). V gene TRBV30 combines with J gene TRBJ2-1; 7 nucleotides line up with TRBD2. Written as DNA, the CDR3 is TGTGCCTGGAACGGGGGGAGCTCCTACAATGAGCAGTTCTTC. It yields the protein CAWNGGSSYNEQFF.